This record concerns one T cell receptor (beta chain) sequence. Each CDR3 protein gets one entry after TCRdb re-called the 5' RACE reads with MiXCR. In the table there are more than 200,000 distinct CDR3 sequences, about 14% of which are singletons. These data originate in a study of identical twins. CDR1 is SGHAT, CDR2 FQNNGV, per germline. The CDR3 is 14 residues long. V dropped 0 bases and J dropped 10; count of bases not matched to a gene: 6. The V call is TRBV11-2, the J call TRBJ2-1, with 7 positions matching TRBD2. The receptor was isolated from a woman in her late teens or twenties in good health. The sequenced material came from memory (CD45RO+) T cells sorted from blood. The CDR3: CASSLDPSGTEQFF. CDR3 DNA sequence: TGTGCCAGCAGCTTAGATCCTAGCGGTACGGAGCAGTTCTTC. The entire variable domain, with the rest obtained from reference TRBV11-2 and TRBJ2-1, is as follows: EAGVAQSPRYKIIEKRQSVAFWCNPISGHATLYWYQQILGQGPKLLIQFQNNGVVDDSQLPKDRFSAERLKGVDSTLKIQPAKLEDSAVYLCASSLDPSGTEQFFGPGTRLTVL.